The 17 T cell receptor beta chains given below trace back to one sample, sequenced in a study of T cell responses to AZD1222 COVID-19 vaccine. TCRdb keeps only in-frame clones here, not all; method: immunoSEQ multiplex PCR. Here the sample spans 90,000 or so clones, about 88% being singletons. The material sequenced was peripheral blood, taken on day 0 of AZD1222 vaccination. The receptor source for this set is an adult in good health.

This rearrangement joins TRBV9 to TRBJ2-7; unclear D gene. The V gene's germline CDR1 is SGDLS and CDR2 YYNGEE. V lost 0 bases and J 2 bases, leaving 6 bases between the germline ends. CDR3 length equals 13 residues. Here the CDR3 reads CASSVDGTYEQYF. DNA for the CDR3: TGTGCCAGCAGCGTAGACGGCACCTACGAGCAGTACTTC.

V is TRBV24-1 and J is TRBJ2-1; 9 bases are shared with TRBD2. The V gene's germline CDR1 is KGHDR and CDR2 SFDVKD. This CDR3 has 19 amino acids. V shed 5 bases, J shed 5 bases, and the junction held 18 bases outside the gene matches. The CDR3 nucleotides are TGTGCCACCAGTGTCCCACAGGGTTCCGGGACTAGCAGAGACAATGAGCAGTTCTTC. Its protein is CATSVPQGSGTSRDNEQFF.

CDR3 loop: CASSPSHGDEQYF. In DNA form, the CDR3 reads TGTGCCAGCAGTCCCTCGCATGGGGACGAGCAGTACTTC. This chain links TRBV27 with TRBJ2-7; D ambiguous. The CDR3 runs to 13 residues. CDR1 MNHEY and CDR2 SMNVEV come from the germline V gene (reference sequence). V gave up 5 bases and J gave up 5 bases, with 13 bases separating them.

The chain couples TRBV5-6 to TRBJ2-7; D possibly corresponds to TRBD2 (7 bases). Germline CDR1 and CDR2: SGHDT and YYEEEE. V gave up 1 base and J gave up 1 base, with 15 bases separating them. CDR3 length: 16 amino acids. The CDR3: CASSLLRGGDSYEQYF. The CDR3 bases are TGTGCCAGCAGCTTGCTCAGGGGAGGGGATTCCTACGAGCAGTACTTC.

The gene calls are TRBV4-2 and TRBJ2-1, with D possibly matching TRBD2 (5 bases). V gave up 0 bases and J gave up 9 bases, with 9 bases separating them. This CDR3 has 13 amino acids. Germline assignment: CDR1 LGHNA and CDR2 YNFKEQ. The CDR3 loop is CASSQDLAGEQFF. DNA for the CDR3: TGTGCCAGCAGCCAAGACCTAGCTGGTGAGCAGTTCTTC.

The chain carries TRBV7-9 and TRBJ2-7; TRBD2 agrees at 7 bases. The V gene end was trimmed by 2 bases and the J gene end by 7 bases; junction bases not matched to a gene: 8. CDR3 length: 14 amino acids. The germline gives CDR1 SEHNR, CDR2 FQNEAQ (reference sequence). CDR3: CASSLLADPGEQYF. In nucleotides, the CDR3 is TGTGCCAGCAGCTTACTAGCGGACCCGGGGGAGCAGTACTTC.

The V call is TRBV5-1, the J call TRBJ2-1; D may be TRBD2 (7 bases). Trimming took off 6 bases at V and 0 bases at J, with 13 bases between the two ends. Looked up from germline, CDR1 is SGHRS and CDR2 is YFSETQ. The length of the CDR3 is 15 residues. The CDR3 here is CASNIGGASYNEQFF. CDR3 nucleotides: TGCGCCAGCAACATAGGGGGGGCCTCCTACAATGAGCAGTTCTTC.

V and J are TRBV3-1 (or the pseudogene TRBV3-2) and TRBJ1-2; 8 bases agree with TRBD1. V lost 8 bases, J lost 4 bases, and 3 bases stayed unmatched. CDR3 length: 12 residues. Germline assignment: CDR1 LGHDT and CDR2 YNNKEL (reference sequence). Here the CDR3 DNA reads TGTGCCAGCTCGACAGGGGCCTATGGCTACACCTTC. This gives the protein CASSTGAYGYTF.

The chain is built from TRBV15 and TRBJ2-2; D possibly corresponds to TRBD1 (6 bases). V gave up 6 bases and J gave up 1 base, with 12 bases separating them. Germline loops: CDR1 LNHNV, CDR2 YYDKDF (reference sequence). CDR3 size: 15 residues. CDR3 residues: CATSRTDKNTGELFF. The CDR3 DNA follows: TGTGCCACCAGTAGGACAGATAAGAACACCGGGGAGCTGTTTTTT.

The chain combines TRBV12-3 or TRBV12-4 with TRBJ1-2, with D perhaps TRBD1 (6 bases). The CDR3 loop spans 12 amino acids. The V and J ends lost 0 bases and 8 bases respectively, with 7 bases between them. Here the CDR3 reads CASSLAGGGYTF. The CDR3, as DNA: TGTGCCAGCAGTTTAGCGGGGGGCGGCTACACCTTC.

The chain recombines TRBV6-5 with TRBJ1-4; a weak D match, TRBD1 (6 bases). The CDR3 covers 14 residues. CDR1 is MNHEY and CDR2 is SVGAGI in the germline V gene. Trimming removed 6 bases from V and 7 bases from J, with 15 bases in between. CDR3 DNA sequence: TGTGCCAGCAGACCAGGGACATCCAGTGAAAAACTGTTTTTT. Its protein is CASRPGTSSEKLFF.

The V and J genes are TRBV19 and TRBJ1-5; no definite D call. V gave up 3 bases and J gave up 4 bases, with 13 bases separating them. This CDR3 is 15 amino acids long. Per germline, CDR1 LNHDA and CDR2 SQIVND (reference sequence). In nucleotides, the CDR3 is TGTGCCAGTAGTATTCTCTGGGAGTCTAATCAGCCCCAGCATTTT. The encoded protein is CASSILWESNQPQHF.

This chain uses TRBV28 with TRBJ1-5, with D possibly being TRBD1 (5 bases). This CDR3 spans 14 amino acids. V was shortened by 6 bases and J by 1 base, with 10 bases between the two germline ends. In germline, CDR1 is MDHEN, CDR2 SYDVKM. The CDR3 loop reads CASRGVQSNQPQHF. As DNA, the CDR3 is TGTGCCAGCAGGGGGGTTCAGAGCAATCAGCCCCAGCATTTT.

This chain joins TRBV7-2 and TRBJ1-6; D may be TRBD1 (5 bases). Trimming pared 4 bases from V and 9 bases from J, leaving 7 bases between. The CDR3 length is 12 residues. Germline loops: CDR1 SGHTA, CDR2 FQGNSA. The CDR3 sequence is CASSWGVSPLHF. The CDR3 DNA sequence: TGTGCCAGCAGCTGGGGGGTTTCACCCCTCCACTTT.

The chain recombines TRBV6-5 with TRBJ1-5, with D possibly being TRBD1 (6 bases). The V gene's germline CDR1 is MNHEY and CDR2 SVGAGI. The CDR3 totals 15 residues. V lost 0 bases and J 11 bases, leaving 17 bases between the germline ends. CDR3 residues: CASSYSRGEPTTQHF. Written as DNA, the CDR3 is TGTGCCAGCAGTTACTCGAGGGGGGAGCCGACGACCCAGCATTTT.

This chain joins TRBV6-1 and TRBJ1-2; D not certain. This CDR3 is 11 amino acids long. Germline CDR1 and CDR2: MNHNS and SASEGT. Trimming took 8 bases from V and 1 from J, leaving 5 bases between them. CDR3 bases: TGTGCCAGCGGGAGTAACTATGGCTACACCTTC. The encoded protein is CASGSNYGYTF.

This rearrangement joins TRBV12-3 or TRBV12-4 to TRBJ2-2; D is unresolved. This CDR3 region has 13 residues. Trimming cost V 5 bases and J 4 bases, with 8 bases left between them. The CDR3 DNA sequence: TGTGCCAGCAGTCGCTCGGGCACCGGGGAGCTGTTTTTT. The encoded protein is CASSRSGTGELFF.